The entry below describes one T cell receptor beta chain. What it recognizes is unknown. The repertoire was sequenced with immunoSEQ multiplex PCR; TCRdb's copy has only in-frame clones and lacks some. The sample shows 2,500,000 or so clones, over 85% of them seen only once. This record comes from a study of shared clonotypes between healthy human individuals. Germline CDR1 and CDR2: SGHDN and FVKESK. V lost 4 bases, J lost 4 bases, and 5 bases stayed unmatched. The CDR3 spans 15 residues. Negatively enriched CD4+ T cells were divided by CD45RA into naive and memory. Overall study results and limits: The low donor count limited represented genetic and exposure-history diversity.

This TCR was recovered from a man in his late teens or twenties in good health. The chain carries TRBV14 and TRBJ1-4, with TRBD1 matching 8 bases. The sequencing sample was made of naive CD4+ T cells sorted from blood. Documented subset: CD45RA+ positively selected. The CDR3 protein is CASSRGDRSNEKLFF. Here the CDR3 DNA reads TGTGCCAGCAGCCGGGGGGACAGGAGTAATGAAAAACTGTTTTTT.